These 5 T cell receptor beta chains were sequenced from one sample in a study of blood T cell repertoires in COVID-19 (dated by TCRdb to the early 2020s). Libraries came from the immunoSEQ multiplex PCR assay. The source is immuneACCESS, and TCRdb retained only in-frame sequences with V and J called. Part of the clones is not carried over; for the studies checked, unresolved V genes explain less than half of this, and the remainder is unexplained. This sample comprises 85,000 to 100,000 clones, 65% to 90% of them detected only once. The ten biggest clones cover 3.8% of the sample. The sample taken for sequencing was peripheral blood. The receptors were sampled from a man aged 55 to 69 with acute or convalescent COVID-19.

The rearrangement links TRBV29-1 to TRBJ2-5; no definite D call. This CDR3 has 11 residues. V was shortened by 3 bases and J by 6 bases, with 8 bases between the two germline ends. Germline assignment: CDR1 SQVTM and CDR2 ANQGSEA. CDR3 sequence: CSVEELKTQYF. The DNA for the CDR3 is TGCAGCGTTGAGGAGTTGAAGACCCAGTACTTC.

The chain joins TRBV5-1 to TRBJ1-4, with D possibly matching TRBD1 (5 bases). CDR1 and CDR2 from the germline V gene are SGHRS and YFSETQ. CDR3 size: 12 residues. With 1 base removed from V and 8 bases from J, the gap between germline ends came to 6 bases. The CDR3 DNA sequence: TGCGCCAGCAGCTTGACAGGCGAAAAACTGTTTTTT. It codes for CASSLTGEKLFF. Variable domain in full (rest from reference TRBV5-1 and TRBJ1-4): KAGVTQTPRYLIKTRGQQVTLSCSPISGHRSVSWYQQTPGQGLQFLFEYFSETQRNKGNFPGRFSGRQFSNSRSEMNVSTLELGDSALYLCASSLTGEKLFFGSGTQLSVL.

V and J are TRBV30 and TRBJ1-2, with 8 nucleotides matching TRBD1. Germline lookup yields CDR1 GTSNPN and CDR2 SVGIG (reference sequence). This CDR3 contains 13 residues. The V and J ends lost 8 bases and 6 bases, in that order; junction bases with no gene match: 11. The chain's CDR3 is CATQGEQGDGYTF. Here the CDR3 DNA reads TGTGCCACTCAGGGGGAACAGGGGGATGGCTACACCTTC.

The V gene is TRBV3-1 (or the pseudogene TRBV3-2), the J gene TRBJ1-1; 8 bases align to TRBD1. The CDR3 runs to 14 residues. Trimming took 5 bases from V and 4 from J; bases not matched to a gene: 6. The V gene's germline CDR1 is LGHDT and CDR2 YNNKEL (reference sequence). The CDR3 spells CASSVSGGGTEAFF. DNA of the CDR3: TGTGCCAGCAGCGTCTCAGGGGGCGGCACTGAAGCTTTCTTT.

The V call is TRBV5-1, the J call TRBJ1-1, with D maybe TRBD1 (5 bases). This CDR3 has 13 residues. V dropped 6 bases and J dropped 0 bases, with 9 bases sitting between them. Germline V gene lookup returns CDR1 SGHRS and CDR2 YFSETQ. The CDR3 DNA sequence: TGCGCCAGCAAGGAGGGGATGAACACTGAAGCTTTCTTT. Translation: CASKEGMNTEAFF.